The rows below give T cell receptor beta chains drawn from one sample of a study of cytomegalovirus exposure and HLA in healthy donors. This table comes from immunoSEQ multiplex PCR, and its TCRdb copy is limited to in-frame clones, with some not included. The table has roughly 160,000 clones, almost 80% seen once. Sequenced input: PBMCs. Receptors originate from a man aged 30 to 45 in good health and CMV-seronegative. Each CDR3 is given with its conserved first and last residue. The order of the fields is CDR3 DNA, CDR3 protein, D gene, V gene, J gene, clone size. The D gene is left open where the match is weak. For some rows the clone size is stated as once, few or many, or as a class when expanded; others skip it.

cdr3_nt: TGTGCCAGCAGGACCGGGACTAGCTACGAGCAGTACTTC
cdr3_aa: CASRTGTSYEQYF
d_call: TRBD2
v_call: TRBV28
j_call: TRBJ2-7
clone_size: once

cdr3_nt: TGTGCCAGCAGCTTAGCACCAGGCTTCTATGGCTACACCTTC
cdr3_aa: CASSLAPGFYGYTF
d_call: .
v_call: TRBV7-2
j_call: TRBJ1-2
clone_size: .

cdr3_nt: TGTGCCATCACCGACAGACCCAACTCCTACGAGCAGTACTTC
cdr3_aa: CAITDRPNSYEQYF
d_call: .
v_call: TRBV10-3
j_call: TRBJ2-7
clone_size: few

cdr3_nt: TGTGCCAGCAGTACCAGACTAGCGGGGGGGCGAGAGACCCAGTACTTC
cdr3_aa: CASSTRLAGGRETQYF
d_call: TRBD2
v_call: TRBV6-6
j_call: TRBJ2-5
clone_size: once

cdr3_nt: TGTGCCAGCAGCCTGACTAGCGGGGTATTAAATGAGCAGTTCTTC
cdr3_aa: CASSLTSGVLNEQFF
d_call: TRBD2
v_call: TRBV7-2
j_call: TRBJ2-1
clone_size: .

cdr3_nt: TGTGCCAGCAGCCTAGACACAGGGAGCAATCAGCCCCAGCATTTT
cdr3_aa: CASSLDTGSNQPQHF
d_call: .
v_call: TRBV4-2
j_call: TRBJ1-5
clone_size: .

cdr3_nt: TGCGCCAGCAGTCCCTTGAACAGGACCTCCCGAGGAGGCAATCAGCCCCAGCATTTT
cdr3_aa: CASSPLNRTSRGGNQPQHF
d_call: .
v_call: TRBV23-1
j_call: TRBJ1-5
clone_size: few

cdr3_nt: TGCGCCAGCAGCTTCCAGGGTCTGGGGACAGATACGCAGTATTTT
cdr3_aa: CASSFQGLGTDTQYF
d_call: .
v_call: TRBV5-1
j_call: TRBJ2-3
clone_size: .

cdr3_nt: TGTGCCAGTAGTTCAGGGGCCTACGAGCAGTACTTC
cdr3_aa: CASSSGAYEQYF
d_call: .
v_call: TRBV19
j_call: TRBJ2-7
clone_size: .

cdr3_nt: TGTGCCAGCAGCCGAAGTCCGGGACAGGGGAACACCGGGGAGCTGTTTTTT
cdr3_aa: CASSRSPGQGNTGELFF
d_call: TRBD1
v_call: TRBV11-2
j_call: TRBJ2-2
clone_size: .

cdr3_nt: TGTGCCACCAGCAGAGATCGGCTAGTGGGAGGAACCCGCTCCTACGAGCAGTACTTC
cdr3_aa: CATSRDRLVGGTRSYEQYF
d_call: .
v_call: TRBV15
j_call: TRBJ2-7
clone_size: few

cdr3_nt: TGTGCCTGGAAAGACAGGGGTAATGAGCAGTTCTTC
cdr3_aa: CAWKDRGNEQFF
d_call: TRBD1
v_call: TRBV30
j_call: TRBJ2-1
clone_size: once

cdr3_nt: TGTGCCAGCAGTTCCGGACAGGGAGGGCCCCAGCATTTT
cdr3_aa: CASSSGQGGPQHF
d_call: TRBD1
v_call: TRBV28
j_call: TRBJ1-5
clone_size: .

cdr3_nt: TGCGCCAGCAGCTTGGTACCCGGCTCTGGAAACACCATATATTTT
cdr3_aa: CASSLVPGSGNTIYF
d_call: .
v_call: TRBV5-1
j_call: TRBJ1-3
clone_size: few

cdr3_nt: TGTGCCTGGGACCAGGGGGTCGGTGAAAAACTGTTTTTT
cdr3_aa: CAWDQGVGEKLFF
d_call: TRBD1
v_call: TRBV30
j_call: TRBJ1-4
clone_size: .

cdr3_nt: TGTGCCAGCAGTTTACAGACAGGCTATGGCTACACCTTC
cdr3_aa: CASSLQTGYGYTF
d_call: .
v_call: TRBV28
j_call: TRBJ1-2
clone_size: .

cdr3_nt: TGTGCCAGCAGCTTGGCCGGACAGGGGGCTATTTGTCAGCCCCAGCATTTT
cdr3_aa: CASSLAGQGAICQPQHF
d_call: TRBD1
v_call: TRBV5-4
j_call: TRBJ1-5
clone_size: .

cdr3_nt: TGTGCCAGCAGTCTCGGGACTAGCGGCTCCTACGAGCAGTACTTC
cdr3_aa: CASSLGTSGSYEQYF
d_call: TRBD2
v_call: TRBV28
j_call: TRBJ2-7
clone_size: .

cdr3_nt: TGTGCCAGTAGTATAGGACAGGGGGCGAACACTGAAGCTTTCTTT
cdr3_aa: CASSIGQGANTEAFF
d_call: TRBD1
v_call: TRBV19
j_call: TRBJ1-1
clone_size: few

cdr3_nt: TGTGCCTGGAGTACCCTCTTTGGACAGGAGCAAGAGACCCAGTACTTC
cdr3_aa: CAWSTLFGQEQETQYF
d_call: TRBD1
v_call: TRBV30
j_call: TRBJ2-5
clone_size: once